This T cell receptor (beta chain) comes out of a study of blood T cell repertoires in COVID-19. Whole-study context: The analysed material was cDNA or gDNA that came from T cells, B-cell-depleted T cells, or PBMCs.

Clones were sequenced by immunoSEQ multiplex PCR, and TCRdb holds only the in-frame ones, with some missing. The table lists 200,000 to 250,000 clones, more than 75% of them singletons. This clone turned up a few times. This CDR3 region has 13 residues. In germline, CDR1 is MNHEY, CDR2 SMNVEV (reference sequence). The J segment lost 2 bases and the V segment lost 9 bases, leaving 6 bases of the junction unmatched. Participant ages covered about 18 to 100 years across about 25 US areas. The V call is TRBV27, the J call TRBJ2-7; 8 bases line up with TRBD2. The clonotype originates from a woman aged 40 to 49 with acute COVID-19. The sample was PBMCs or T cells enriched from blood (not recorded which). Here the CDR3 DNA reads TGTGCCAGTCAAAAGCGGGGGACCTACGAGCAGTACTTC. Translating gives CASQKRGTYEQYF.